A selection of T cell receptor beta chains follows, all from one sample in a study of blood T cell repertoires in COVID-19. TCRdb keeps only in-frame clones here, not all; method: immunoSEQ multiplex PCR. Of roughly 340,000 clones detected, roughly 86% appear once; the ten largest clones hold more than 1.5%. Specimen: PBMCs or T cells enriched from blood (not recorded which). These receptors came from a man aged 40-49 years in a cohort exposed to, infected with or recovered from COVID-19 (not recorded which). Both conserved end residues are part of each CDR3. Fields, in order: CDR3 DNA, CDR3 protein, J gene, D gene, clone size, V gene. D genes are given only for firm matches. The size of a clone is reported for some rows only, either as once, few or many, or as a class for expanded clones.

TGTGCCAGCAGCTTAGCGCTAAGCCCTAGGAACACCATATATTTT | CASSLALSPRNTIYF | TRBJ1-3 | . | . | TRBV7-2
TGTGCCAGCAGCGTAGAGTCTGGGAGCTCCTACGAGCAGTACTTC | CASSVESGSSYEQYF | TRBJ2-7 | . | . | TRBV9
TGCAGCGCCGGACTAGCGGGGGCCTACGAGCAGTACTTC | CSAGLAGAYEQYF | TRBJ2-7 | TRBD2 | . | TRBV29-1
TGTGCCAGCAGCTTATCCCAACAGGGGGCGGATGGCTACACCTTC | CASSLSQQGADGYTF | TRBJ1-2 | TRBD1 | . | TRBV7-9
TGTGCCAGCAGAGATGACACTGGAGGCTACACCTTC | CASRDDTGGYTF | TRBJ1-2 | . | . | TRBV2
TGTGCCAGCAGCTGGCGGGATAATTCACCCCTCCACTTT | CASSWRDNSPLHF | TRBJ1-6 | . | once | TRBV3-1/TRBV3-2
TGTGCCAGCTCGACCGGGACAGGGTCCTACGAGCAGTACTTC | CASSTGTGSYEQYF | TRBJ2-7 | TRBD1 | . | TRBV6-5
TGCGCCAGCAGCCAGGACAGGGCGGGTGAGCAGTACTTC | CASSQDRAGEQYF | TRBJ2-7 | TRBD1 | . | TRBV5-1
TGCGCCAGCAGCCTTAGCCGGGACAGCCGCGGTGGCTACACCTTC | CASSLSRDSRGGYTF | TRBJ1-2 | TRBD1 | . | TRBV4-1
TGTGCCAGCTCTCCGGGACAGGGGGCATACAATGAGCAGTTCTTC | CASSPGQGAYNEQFF | TRBJ2-1 | TRBD1 | . | TRBV18
TGTGCCAGCAGCTCTAGGACAGGATATGGCTACACCTTC | CASSSRTGYGYTF | TRBJ1-2 | TRBD1 | once | TRBV5-6
TGTGCCAGCAGCATTACCTCGGGACTAGCTGGGAATGAGCAGTTCTTC | CASSITSGLAGNEQFF | TRBJ2-1 | TRBD2 | . | TRBV7-3
TGCGCCAGCAGCTTGGATTCGTCCAGCTCTGGAAACACCATATATTTT | CASSLDSSSSGNTIYF | TRBJ1-3 | . | . | TRBV5-1
TGTGCCAGCTCACCACCCCCAGGGGTTAAAGTTGAGCAGTTCTTC | CASSPPPGVKVEQFF | TRBJ2-1 | . | . | TRBV18
TGTGCCAGCAGTTCCGGGACAGGGGGCTCTGGAAACACCATATATTTT | CASSSGTGGSGNTIYF | TRBJ1-3 | TRBD1 | . | TRBV5-6